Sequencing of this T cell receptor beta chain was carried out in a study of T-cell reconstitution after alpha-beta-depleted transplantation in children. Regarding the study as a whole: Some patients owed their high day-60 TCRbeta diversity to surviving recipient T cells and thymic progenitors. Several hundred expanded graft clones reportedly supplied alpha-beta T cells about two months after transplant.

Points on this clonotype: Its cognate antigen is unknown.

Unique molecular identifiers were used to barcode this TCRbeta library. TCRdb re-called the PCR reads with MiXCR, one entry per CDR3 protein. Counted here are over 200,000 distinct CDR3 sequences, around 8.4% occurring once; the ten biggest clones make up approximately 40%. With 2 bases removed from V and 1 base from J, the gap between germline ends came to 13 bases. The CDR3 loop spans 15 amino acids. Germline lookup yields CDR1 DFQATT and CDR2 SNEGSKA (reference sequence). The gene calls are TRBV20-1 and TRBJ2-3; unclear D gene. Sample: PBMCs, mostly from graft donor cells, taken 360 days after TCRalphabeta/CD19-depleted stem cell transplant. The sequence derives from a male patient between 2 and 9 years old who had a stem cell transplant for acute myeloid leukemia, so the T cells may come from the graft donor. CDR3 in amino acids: CSARNPEMRTDTQYF. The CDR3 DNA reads TGCAGTGCTAGAAACCCAGAGATGCGCACAGATACGCAGTATTTT.